Shown below are 15 T cell receptor beta chains from a single sample sequenced in a study of T cells in Graves' hyperthyroidism and ophthalmopathy (dated by TCRdb to between 2019 and 2020). Receptors were amplified or captured by multiplex PCR. The sequencer listed for this sample is Illumina HiSeq 2000. Amplification of TCR beta CDR3 regions was carried out from RNA transcripts. For the first round of RT-PCR on the TCR CDR3, the HTBI primer set was used together with the Qiagen OneStep RT-PCR kit. The public reads were reprocessed in TCRdb via fastp at Q25 and MiXCR, keeping in-frame beta chains. Entries that share a CDR3 protein sequence are merged under the most common genes and DNA. The sample records around 420,000 distinct CDR3 sequences, more than 15% of which are singletons. Approximately 7.5% of the sample rests with the top ten. The sequencing sample was made of blood. The receptors shown here come from a woman under 30 with Graves' hyperthyroidism.

This clonotype was detected ten times or more. This rearrangement joins TRBV7-2 to TRBJ2-3; TRBD2 agrees at 16 bases. This CDR3 spans 18 amino acids. Trimming at V came to 5 bases and at J to 5 bases, leaving 10 bases not matched to a gene. Germline values: CDR1 SGHTA, CDR2 FQGNSA. CDR3 sequence: CASSEGTSGGDLGDTQYF. The CDR3 DNA sequence: TGTGCCAGCAGCGAAGGGACTAGCGGGGGGGATCTGGGAGATACGCAGTATTTT.

The rearrangement links TRBV2 to TRBJ2-7; 12 bases match TRBD2. This CDR3 contains 17 residues. Germline V lookup: CDR1 SNHLY, CDR2 FYNNEI. V lost 4 bases, J lost 0 bases, and 7 bases stayed unmatched. DNA of the CDR3: TGTGCCAGCAGTGTAACGGGACTAGCGGGTAGCTCCTACGAGCAGTACTTC. It translates to CASSVTGLAGSSYEQYF.

This clonotype was counted many times. This chain uses TRBV7-6 with TRBJ1-4; no definite D call. The V end lost 2 bases, the J end lost 0 bases, and 10 bases lay between the germline ends. Germline-derived CDR1 and CDR2 are SGHVS and FNYEAQ. This CDR3 is built from 16 residues. In nucleotides, the CDR3 is TGTGCCAGCAGCTTAATTATGGGGTCAACTAATGAAAAACTGTTTTTT. Translated: CASSLIMGSTNEKLFF.

The rearrangement uses TRBV2 and TRBJ1-5, with 8 positions matching TRBD1. The J segment lost 0 bases and the V segment lost 6 bases, leaving 7 bases of the junction unmatched. The CDR3 length is 16 residues. CDR1 and CDR2 (germline): SNHLY, FYNNEI. The CDR3 nucleotides read TGTGCCAGCAGCTCTGGACAGGGAAATAGCAATCAGCCCCAGCATTTT. Translation gives CASSSGQGNSNQPQHF.

This clonotype was detected a few times. The chain uses TRBV3-1 and TRBJ2-1; the D gene could be TRBD1 or TRBD2 (5 bases each). V lost 6 bases, J lost 1 base, and 19 bases lay in between. Germline V gene sequence: CDR1 LGHDT, CDR2 YNNKEL (reference sequence). The CDR3 runs to 17 residues. The CDR3 spells CASSPLGALESYNEQFF. The CDR3 coding sequence is TGTGCCAGCAGTCCTCTCGGGGCACTTGAATCCTACAATGAGCAGTTCTTC.

There are many counts of this clonotype. V gene TRBV18 combines with J gene TRBJ1-2; D possibly corresponds to TRBD1 (6 bases). The V end was cut by 4 bases, the J end by 2 bases, with 8 bases between. This CDR3 is 13 amino acids long. Germline V gene lookup returns CDR1 KGHSH and CDR2 LQKENI. CDR3 nucleotide sequence: TGTGCCAGCTCACGGGACACCAACTATGGCTACACCTTC. Amino acid sequence: CASSRDTNYGYTF.

This clonotype has a count of ten or more. The V and J genes are TRBV12-3 or TRBV12-4 and TRBJ2-1; 8 bases fit TRBD2. The V segment lost 3 bases and the J segment 4 bases; nucleotides outside the gene matches: 5. The length of the CDR3 is 15 residues. CDR3 sequence: CASSFGSGVYNEQFF. The CDR3 DNA is TGTGCCAGCAGTTTCGGTAGCGGGGTGTACAATGAGCAGTTCTTC.

This chain links TRBV20-1 with TRBJ1-1; TRBD1 might be the D (6 bases). V was pared by 4 bases and J by 4 bases, with 19 bases between. This CDR3 is built from 15 residues. CDR1 and CDR2 from the germline V gene are DFQATT and SNEGSKA (reference sequence). The CDR3 here is CSATLRDKGFTEAFF. Here the CDR3 DNA reads TGCAGTGCTACGTTAAGGGACAAGGGTTTCACTGAAGCTTTCTTT.

In this sample, this clonotype turned up many times. This rearrangement joins TRBV19 to TRBJ2-7, with D possibly being TRBD1 (6 bases). V was cut by 7 bases and J by 4 bases, with 17 bases left in between. The CDR3 totals 14 residues. Germline assignment: CDR1 LNHDA and CDR2 SQIVND (reference sequence). For the CDR3, the DNA is TGTGCCAGTATGGCGGCGGACAGCACTTACGAGCAGTACTTC. Protein sequence: CASMAADSTYEQYF.

This clonotype appeared many times. The chain recombines TRBV28 with TRBJ1-5, with 11 bases aligning to TRBD1. The J segment lost 4 bases and the V segment lost 4 bases, leaving 6 bases of the junction unmatched. The CDR3 loop spans 16 amino acids. Germline loops: CDR1 MDHEN, CDR2 SYDVKM. CDR3 nucleotides: TGTGCCAGCAGTTCCGGACAGGGGGCCGCGAATCAGCCCCAGCATTTT. It translates to CASSSGQGAANQPQHF.

A few counts support this clonotype. This chain joins TRBV9 and TRBJ2-7; a weak D match, TRBD1 (5 bases). Germline lookup yields CDR1 SGDLS and CDR2 YYNGEE. The ends were cut back, 0 bases at V and 2 bases at J, with 9 bases in the middle. The CDR3 spans 14 residues. For the CDR3, the DNA is TGTGCCAGCAGCGTAGGGGTAGGGGCCTACGAGCAGTACTTC. Translation: CASSVGVGAYEQYF.

The sample holds many counts of this clonotype. CDR3 bases: TGTGCCAGCAGTCCCGGGGCAGGCGCGAACACCGGGGAGCTGTTTTTT. Encoded protein: CASSPGAGANTGELFF. The chain employs TRBV2 and TRBJ2-2; either TRBD1 or TRBD2 may supply D (5 bases each). Germline V gene sequence: CDR1 SNHLY, CDR2 FYNNEI. The CDR3 contains 16 residues. Trimming pared 5 bases from V and 0 bases from J, leaving 13 bases between.

This clonotype was observed many times. This chain connects TRBV19 to TRBJ1-1; TRBD1 matches 7 bases. V lost 6 bases, J lost 0 bases, and 7 bases stayed unmatched. Germline V gives CDR1 LNHDA, CDR2 SQIVND (reference sequence). This CDR3 spans 15 amino acids. CDR3: CASSPGTEMNTEAFF. For the CDR3, the DNA is TGTGCCAGTAGCCCAGGGACAGAAATGAACACTGAAGCTTTCTTT.

This clonotype was seen at least ten times. This rearrangement joins TRBV30 to TRBJ1-2; D might be TRBD1 (5 bases). Germline V gene sequence: CDR1 GTSNPN, CDR2 SVGIG (reference sequence). The CDR3 is 13 amino acids. The V and J ends lost 5 bases and 8 bases respectively, with 18 bases between them. As DNA, the CDR3 is TGTGCCTGGTTTGGGACCGCCGTTTTGGGCTACACCTTC. This translates into CAWFGTAVLGYTF.

This clonotype was detected ten times or more. The chain uses TRBV11-2 and TRBJ1-2; D is unclear. The CDR3 sequence is 14 residues long. Between the trimmed V and J ends, which lost 0 bases and 4 bases, there was a span of 9 bases. Germline V gene lookup returns CDR1 SGHAT and CDR2 FQNNGV. The CDR3 loop is CASSLDQIPYGYTF. In nucleotides, the CDR3 is TGTGCCAGCAGCTTAGATCAGATTCCCTATGGCTACACCTTC.